This T cell receptor beta chain was identified during a study of shared clonotypes between healthy human individuals. Study-wide results and caveats: The four-donor shared clonotypes exceeded non-shared clonotypes in generation probability, with non-shared ones scoring lower.

Between the trimmed V and J ends, which lost 5 bases and 3 bases, there was a span of 11 bases. CDR1 and CDR2 from the germline V gene are SGHTA and FQGNSA. This CDR3 is 13 amino acids long. Several immunoSEQ 96-well plates shared each subset's DNA, each plate a replicate. The method was immunoSEQ multiplex PCR; TCRdb's version includes in-frame clones alone and lacks a portion of them. This table holds around 1,100,000 clones, approximately 77% found once. Donors were healthy HIV-negative adults without recent acute infections or vaccinations. About this clone: Its antigen remains unknown.

The gene calls are TRBV7-2 and TRBJ2-7; D is unclear. The sequenced material came from memory CD4+ T cells from PBMCs. Regarding subset: CD45RA-negative fraction. The receptor's source is a man between 18 and 29 years old in good health. Some clones in this sample may be carry-over from other donors' samples. The CDR3 here is CASSPAGFYEQYF. CDR3 coding DNA: TGTGCCAGCAGCCCGGCAGGTTTCTACGAGCAGTACTTC.